The 21 T cell receptor beta chains below come from one sample, sequenced in a study of blood T cell repertoires in COVID-19. The assay was immunoSEQ multiplex PCR, and TCRdb's table has in-frame clones only and misses some. The sample lists approximately 140,000 clones; more than 75% were seen once. The specimen was peripheral blood. The receptor set was obtained from a woman aged 40 to 49 with acute or convalescent COVID-19.

The chain couples TRBV2 to TRBJ1-6; D gene uncertain. The CDR3 is made up of 15 amino acids. Trimming shortened V by 4 bases and J by 0 bases, and 7 bases separated the two germline ends. CDR1 SNHLY and CDR2 FYNNEI come from the germline V gene. The CDR3 DNA follows: TGTGCCAGCAGTGGGGAGAGCTCCTATAATTCACCCCTCCACTTT. Protein sequence: CASSGESSYNSPLHF.

The chain is built from TRBV7-9 and TRBJ1-2; D remains ambiguous. Trimming cost V 1 base and J 2 bases, with 8 bases left between them. Germline CDR1 SEHNR, CDR2 FQNEAQ (reference sequence). The CDR3 is 14 amino acids. The chain's CDR3 is CASSLVGRNYGYTF. As DNA, the CDR3 is TGTGCCAGCAGCTTAGTTGGGCGAAACTATGGCTACACCTTC.

This clone was observed once. The rearrangement links TRBV6-5 to TRBJ2-7; 10 bases are shared with TRBD1. The J segment lost 4 bases and the V segment lost 3 bases, leaving 9 bases of the junction unmatched. CDR3 length: 16 residues. In germline, CDR1 is MNHEY, CDR2 SVGAGI. The CDR3: CASSYGPGTGVYEQYF. CDR3 coding DNA: TGTGCCAGCAGTTATGGTCCCGGGACAGGGGTGTACGAGCAGTACTTC.

This clone turned up a few times. The chain links TRBV7-9 to TRBJ1-4; D may be TRBD1 (5 bases). The CDR3 runs to 14 residues. CDR1 SEHNR and CDR2 FQNEAQ come from the germline V gene (reference sequence). V was cut by 4 bases and J by 8 bases, with 14 bases left in between. CDR3 amino acids: CASSSVGGGEKLFF. As DNA, the CDR3 is TGTGCCAGCAGCTCGGTTGGGGGAGGGGAAAAACTGTTTTTT.

The chain has TRBV29-1 and TRBJ2-7, with D perhaps matching TRBD2 (5 bases). This CDR3 has 13 amino acids. V lost 3 bases to trimming and J lost 6 bases, with 15 bases between them. Germline CDR1 SQVTM, CDR2 ANQGSEA. CDR3 coding DNA: TGCAGCGTTGATCGGGATGGTGCGACCGAGCAGTACTTC. Translated, it gives CSVDRDGATEQYF.

This clone was counted once. V is TRBV5-6 and J is TRBJ1-2; no reliable D call. Trimming shortened V by 1 base and J by 1 base, and 8 bases separated the two germline ends. The CDR3 contains 14 residues. Germline V CDR1 and CDR2: SGHDT, YYEEEE. CDR3 DNA: TGTGCCAGCAGCTTGCTCGGGGTTAACTATGGCTACACCTTC. It yields the protein CASSLLGVNYGYTF.

The gene calls are TRBV24-1 and TRBJ2-1; 8 nucleotides line up with TRBD1. V was clipped by 1 base and J by 7 bases; unmatched bases: 8. Germline CDR1 reads KGHDR; CDR2 reads SFDVKD. The CDR3 is 16 residues long. The CDR3 DNA reads TGTGCCACCAGTGATTTTGGGGCAGGGGGCGGGAATGAGCAGTTCTTC. It translates to CATSDFGAGGGNEQFF.

The gene calls are TRBV24-1 and TRBJ1-2; 7 bases align to TRBD1. CDR1 and CDR2 (germline): KGHDR, SFDVKD. The J segment lost 7 bases and the V segment lost 2 bases, leaving 9 bases of the junction unmatched. The CDR3 is made up of 15 amino acids. CDR3 sequence reads: CATSDWDGTVVGYTF. CDR3 bases: TGTGCCACCAGTGATTGGGACGGGACAGTGGTTGGCTACACCTTC.

In this sample, this clone turned up a few times. The CDR3: CASGHTGGHETQYF. The CDR3 coding sequence is TGTGCCAGTGGTCATACGGGGGGGCATGAGACCCAGTACTTC. This sequence joins TRBV19 and TRBJ2-5, with 8 bases that match TRBD2. Trimming took 8 bases from V and 5 from J; bases not matched to a gene: 10. This CDR3 is 14 amino acids long. The germline V gene has CDR1 LNHDA and CDR2 SQIVND (reference sequence).

The chain uses TRBV6-5 and TRBJ1-5; possible D gene TRBD1, 6 bases. The CDR3 has 15 amino acids. Germline CDR1 and CDR2: MNHEY and SVGAGI. V gave up 3 bases and J gave up 1 base, with 10 bases separating them. The CDR3 spells CASSYGGESNQPQHF. The CDR3 coding sequence is TGTGCCAGCAGTTATGGGGGCGAGAGCAATCAGCCCCAGCATTTT.

This clone appeared once. The rearrangement uses TRBV27 and TRBJ1-1; TRBD1 aligns across 8 bases. CDR1 is MNHEY and CDR2 is SMNVEV in the germline V gene (reference sequence). This CDR3 comprises 14 residues. V shed 5 bases, J shed 4 bases, and the junction held 6 bases outside the gene matches. CDR3 amino acids: CASSDGQGGTEAFF. CDR3 nucleotide sequence: TGTGCCAGCAGTGACGGACAGGGCGGCACTGAAGCTTTCTTT.

The rearrangement links TRBV5-1 to TRBJ2-7, with 11 bases lining up with TRBD1. CDR1 and CDR2 from the germline V gene are SGHRS and YFSETQ. After removal of 5 bases from V and 4 bases from J, the junction contained 2 bases not matched to a gene. This CDR3 has 13 residues. CDR3 in DNA: TGCGCCAGCAGGGGGACAGGGGGGTACGAGCAGTACTTC. Its translation: CASRGTGGYEQYF.

This chain joins TRBV7-3 and TRBJ1-6; the D is unclear. This CDR3 is 13 amino acids long. Trimming cost V 2 bases and J 7 bases, with 6 bases left between them. CDR1 SGHTA and CDR2 FQGTGA come from the germline V gene. For the CDR3, the DNA is TGTGCCAGCAGCTTAGGGCCGAATTCACCCCTCCACTTT. The encoded protein is CASSLGPNSPLHF.

The rearrangement joins TRBV19 to TRBJ2-2; TRBD2 matches 7 bases. Germline V gene sequence: CDR1 LNHDA, CDR2 SQIVND (reference sequence). There are 13 residues in the CDR3. The V segment lost 9 bases and the J segment 1 base; nucleotides outside the gene matches: 2. For the CDR3, the DNA is TGTGCCAGCGCGGGGGAGAACACCGGGGAGCTGTTTTTT. It encodes CASAGENTGELFF. Full variable domain (rest looked up from reference TRBV19 and TRBJ2-2): DGGITQSPKYLFRKEGQNVTLSCEQNLNHDAMYWYRQDPGQGLRLIYYSQIVNDFQKGDIAEGYSVSREKKESFPLTVTSAQKNPTAFYLCASAGENTGELFFGEGSRLTVL.

The rearrangement joins TRBV6-5 to TRBJ1-1, with a tentative D call TRBD1 (6 bases). The ends were cut back, 5 bases at V and 5 bases at J, with 18 bases in the middle. CDR3 length equals 15 residues. Germline V gene sequence: CDR1 MNHEY, CDR2 SVGAGI. CDR3 protein: CASSPGPGGGTEAFF. CDR3 coding DNA: TGTGCCAGCAGTCCTGGGCCGGGGGGCGGGACTGAAGCTTTCTTT.

The rearrangement joins TRBV6-5 to TRBJ1-5; D not resolved. Trimming took off 7 bases at V and 5 bases at J, with 9 bases between the two ends. The CDR3 runs 12 residues. CDR1 MNHEY and CDR2 SVGAGI come from the germline V gene. This CDR3 reads CASNTGDQPQHF. CDR3 coding DNA: TGTGCCAGCAACACCGGGGATCAGCCCCAGCATTTT.

The V call is TRBV19, the J call TRBJ2-3, with 11 nucleotides matching TRBD2. V was pared by 8 bases and J by 0 bases, with 4 bases of the junction left unmatched. Germline loops: CDR1 LNHDA, CDR2 SQIVND (reference sequence). This CDR3 is built from 15 residues. The CDR3 reads CASSGTSGSTDTQYF. The CDR3, as DNA: TGTGCCAGTTCCGGGACTAGCGGCAGCACAGATACGCAGTATTTT.

This clone has more than one count but fewer than ten. This chain links TRBV28 with TRBJ1-2, with 7 bases aligning to TRBD1. This CDR3 is built from 14 residues. Germline V gene sequence: CDR1 MDHEN, CDR2 SYDVKM. The junction had 3 bases not matched to a gene; V was cut back by 5 bases and J by 0 bases. The CDR3 sequence: CASSLQGPNYGYTF. In DNA, the CDR3 is TGTGCCAGCAGTCTACAGGGGCCTAACTATGGCTACACCTTC.

The V gene is TRBV4-3, the J gene TRBJ1-6, with TRBD1 identical over 9 bases. Trimming removed 0 bases from V and 7 bases from J; junction bases left unmatched: 4. Germline CDR1 LGHNA, CDR2 YSLEER. The CDR3 extends over 16 amino acids. The CDR3 spells CASSQDPTGGNSPLHF. The CDR3 DNA reads TGCGCCAGCAGCCAAGACCCCACAGGGGGCAATTCACCCCTCCACTTT.

The chain employs TRBV27 and TRBJ1-2, with 7 bases matching TRBD1. Trimming at V came to 6 bases and at J to 6 bases, leaving 7 bases not matched to a gene. Germline assignment: CDR1 MNHEY and CDR2 SMNVEV (reference sequence). The CDR3 runs 13 residues. CDR3 bases: TGTGCCAGCAGATTTGGACAGGCGGATGGCTACACCTTC. Translated, it gives CASRFGQADGYTF.

For the CDR3, the DNA is TGTGCCAGCTCGACCGGGGTTCCTGGAAACACCATATATTTT. Residues: CASSTGVPGNTIYF. The V call is TRBV19, the J call TRBJ1-3; D uncertain. This CDR3 region has 14 residues. The germline gives CDR1 LNHDA, CDR2 SQIVND (reference sequence). Trimming cost V 9 bases and J 2 bases, with 14 bases left between them.